One sample yielded the 16 T cell receptor beta chains listed below, sequenced in a study of T-cell reconstitution after alpha-beta-depleted transplantation in children. It was with unique molecular identifiers that the TCRbeta library was prepared. TCRdb fed the PCR reads into MiXCR, producing one record per CDR3 protein. The sample contains about 500,000 distinct CDR3 sequences, approximately 32% of which appear only once. The input for sequencing was PBMCs from the stem cell graft donor, taken from the stem cell graft. The receptor set was obtained from a human donor who donated a stem cell graft to a child with aplastic anemia.

This sequence joins TRBV28 and TRBJ2-1; 13 nucleotides align to TRBD2. The length of the CDR3 is 16 residues. Germline CDR1 MDHEN, CDR2 SYDVKM. The J segment lost 4 bases and the V segment lost 6 bases, leaving 6 bases of the junction unmatched. The CDR3 protein is CASSRGTSGNYNEQFF. The CDR3 DNA reads as TGTGCCAGCAGCCGAGGGACTAGCGGGAATTACAATGAGCAGTTCTTC.

J is TRBJ2-7 and V is TRBV20-1, with 8 bases matching TRBD2. The CDR3 is made up of 15 amino acids. Per germline, CDR1 DFQATT and CDR2 SNEGSKA (reference sequence). V was clipped by 1 base and J by 3 bases; unmatched bases: 8. Written as DNA, the CDR3 is TGCAGTGCTAGAGTAACTAGCGGCGACCGCTACGAGCAGTACTTC. Its translation: CSARVTSGDRYEQYF.

This chain uses TRBV3-1 with TRBJ2-1; weak D call: TRBD1 (5 bases). In germline, CDR1 is LGHDT, CDR2 YNNKEL (reference sequence). With 8 bases removed from V and 4 bases from J, the gap between germline ends came to 15 bases. This CDR3 is built from 14 residues. The CDR3 DNA reads TGTGCCAGCGGTACAGGTTTCGAATACAATGAGCAGTTCTTC. Its translation: CASGTGFEYNEQFF.

The rearrangement joins TRBV7-2 to TRBJ2-6; D is uncertain. The V end was cut by 2 bases, the J end by 2 bases, with 4 bases between. This CDR3 is 14 amino acids long. Germline CDR1 SGHTA, CDR2 FQGNSA. The CDR3 loop reads CASSLLAGANVLTF. The DNA for the CDR3 is TGTGCCAGCAGCTTATTAGCTGGGGCCAACGTCCTGACTTTC.

This clonotype was seen a few times. The chain has TRBV20-1 and TRBJ2-3; D might be TRBD1 or TRBD2, each matching 6 bases. Germline loops: CDR1 DFQATT, CDR2 SNEGSKA (reference sequence). There are 13 residues in the CDR3. The CDR3 nucleotides are TGCACCGTAGGGGGGCCCAACACAGATACGCAGTATTTT. Its protein is CTVGGPNTDTQYF.

This sequence joins TRBV7-6 and TRBJ2-7, with D tentatively TRBD1 or TRBD2 (5 bases each). Per germline, CDR1 SGHVS and CDR2 FNYEAQ. The CDR3 covers 15 residues. Deletions cut 5 bases from V and 2 bases from J, with 16 bases between. The CDR3, as DNA: TGTGCCAGCAGCGTCTATGGGGGTCATACCTACGAGCAGTACTTC. It specifies CASSVYGGHTYEQYF.

This clonotype was seen only a few times. The gene calls are TRBV15 and TRBJ2-7; D is unclear. Looked up from germline, CDR1 is LNHNV and CDR2 is YYDKDF (reference sequence). V dropped 0 bases and J dropped 4 bases, with 7 bases sitting between them. CDR3 length: 13 amino acids. The CDR3: CATSRDPEYEQYV. CDR3 nucleotide sequence: TGTGCCACCAGCAGAGATCCAGAGTACGAGCAGTACGTC.

This clonotype appeared a few times. The chain links TRBV19 to TRBJ2-1; maybe TRBD2 (5 bases). Germline V CDR1 and CDR2: LNHDA, SQIVND (reference sequence). With 5 bases removed from V and 4 bases from J, the gap between germline ends came to 18 bases. The CDR3 runs 16 residues. The CDR3 region has the DNA TGTGCCAGTAGTCTAGCAGACATGAACTCATACAATGAGCAGTTCTTC. Translating it yields CASSLADMNSYNEQFF.

The V call is TRBV7-9, the J call TRBJ1-1, with D possibly TRBD1 on 5 matching bases. Per germline, CDR1 SEHNR and CDR2 FQNEAQ (reference sequence). The germline V and J ends were trimmed by 1 base and 0 bases, with 15 bases remaining between them. The CDR3 is 17 amino acids. CDR3 DNA: TGTGCCAGCAGCTTAGGGGGCGGATGGCCCATGAACACTGAAGCTTTCTTT. It encodes CASSLGGGWPMNTEAFF.

The chain recombines TRBV29-1 with TRBJ1-2; 7 positions agree with TRBD1. V dropped 0 bases and J dropped 6; count of bases not matched to a gene: 10. Germline values: CDR1 SQVTM, CDR2 ANQGSEA. This CDR3 is 15 amino acids long. Here the CDR3 reads CSVEDLTGHENGYTF. In DNA, the CDR3 is TGCAGCGTTGAAGACTTGACAGGGCATGAGAATGGCTACACCTTC.

This chain links TRBV5-1 with TRBJ2-5, with D tentatively TRBD1 (5 bases). V was trimmed by 0 bases and J by 1 base, leaving 7 bases between them. Germline CDR1 SGHRS, CDR2 YFSETQ. The CDR3 runs to 14 residues. The CDR3 here is CASSLGQSQETQYF. CDR3 nucleotide sequence: TGCGCCAGCAGCTTGGGACAGTCCCAAGAGACCCAGTACTTC.

The V gene is TRBV10-3, the J gene TRBJ2-7, with TRBD1 as a possible D gene (5 bases). CDR3 length: 14 amino acids. Germline lookup yields CDR1 ENHRY and CDR2 SYGVKD. Trimming shortened V by 0 bases and J by 5 bases, and 11 bases separated the two germline ends. As DNA, the CDR3 is TGTGCCATCAGTGAGTCAGAGACAGCCCACGAGCAGTACTTC. This sequence encodes CAISESETAHEQYF.

The genes are TRBV7-2 and TRBJ2-3; maybe TRBD2 (6 bases). Trimming stripped 7 bases from V and 4 bases from J, with 15 bases between. Germline V gene lookup returns CDR1 SGHTA and CDR2 FQGNSA. The CDR3 consists of 14 residues. The CDR3 loop reads CASTSDWGADTQYF. Written as DNA, the CDR3 is TGTGCCAGCACCTCAGACTGGGGGGCAGATACGCAGTATTTT.

The table lists this clonotype with a few counts. The chain recombines TRBV15 with TRBJ1-1, with D unclear. The CDR3 covers 14 residues. The germline CDR1 and CDR2 sequences are LNHNV and YYDKDF (reference sequence). V dropped 1 base and J dropped 8 bases, with 14 bases sitting between them. CDR3 loop: CATSRARAVPEAFF. The CDR3 DNA reads as TGTGCCACCAGCAGAGCTCGGGCGGTCCCGGAAGCTTTCTTT. The full variable domain, with the rest looked up from reference TRBV15 and TRBJ1-1, is DAMVIQNPRYQVTQFGKPVTLSCSQTLNHNVMYWYQQKSSQAPKLLFHYYDKDFNNEADTPDNFQSRRPNTSFCFLDIRSPGLGDTAMYLCATSRARAVPEAFFGQGTRLTVV.

This clonotype has only a few counts. This chain uses TRBV5-1 with TRBJ1-2; 9 positions match TRBD1. Per germline, CDR1 SGHRS and CDR2 YFSETQ. V lost 4 bases and J lost 2; bases outside the gene matches: 6. The CDR3 consists of 15 residues. CDR3 coding DNA: TGCGCCAGCAGCACGGGGACAGGGCTCAACTATGGCTACACCTTC. Translating it yields CASSTGTGLNYGYTF.

The CDR3 sequence is CASSPGGRRSSTDTQYF. The CDR3 DNA follows: TGTGCCAGCAGCCCAGGGGGCCGGCGGAGTAGCACAGATACGCAGTATTTT. The chain uses TRBV7-8 and TRBJ2-3, with 8 bases lining up with TRBD1. Germline CDR1 is SGHVS and CDR2 is FQNEAQ. V lost 5 bases and J lost 0; bases outside the gene matches: 10. The CDR3 has 17 amino acids.